This T cell receptor (beta chain) was documented in a study of somatic mutations in cytotoxic T cells in rheumatoid arthritis. Study-level background: Patients gave 30 ml EDTA peripheral blood immediately after diagnosis, prior to starting treatment. Using a FACSAria II or Sony SH800, a portion of the V beta antibody-stained T-cell populations were flow-sorted at nearly 100% purity, and among those populations were V beta1+ cells that were then sequenced for TCRB.

The J segment lost 5 bases and the V segment lost 10 bases, leaving 16 bases of the junction unmatched. Germline values: CDR1 MNHEY, CDR2 SMNVEV (reference sequence). CDR3 length: 18 amino acids. TCRdb's table, derived via immunoSEQ multiplex PCR, lists solely in-frame clones and lacks some. The data show 13,000 to 15,000 clones, 82% seen once. For this clone: Its antigen is not known.

Findings and limits, study-wide: There were about an eighth of the roughly 65 patients in whom the largest CD8+ clone exceeded 20% of CD8+ cells.

Positively selected by magnetic beads, CD4+ and CD8+ cells were purity-checked by flow cytometry. The rearrangement joins TRBV27 to TRBJ2-1, with 14 bases matching TRBD2. The TCR originated in an adult with rheumatoid arthritis. Material: CD8+ T cells sorted from blood. In DNA, the CDR3 is TGTGCCATTCCCGATTGGACTAGCGGGAGGTCTGAGAACAATGAGCAGTTCTTC. Translating gives CAIPDWTSGRSENNEQFF.